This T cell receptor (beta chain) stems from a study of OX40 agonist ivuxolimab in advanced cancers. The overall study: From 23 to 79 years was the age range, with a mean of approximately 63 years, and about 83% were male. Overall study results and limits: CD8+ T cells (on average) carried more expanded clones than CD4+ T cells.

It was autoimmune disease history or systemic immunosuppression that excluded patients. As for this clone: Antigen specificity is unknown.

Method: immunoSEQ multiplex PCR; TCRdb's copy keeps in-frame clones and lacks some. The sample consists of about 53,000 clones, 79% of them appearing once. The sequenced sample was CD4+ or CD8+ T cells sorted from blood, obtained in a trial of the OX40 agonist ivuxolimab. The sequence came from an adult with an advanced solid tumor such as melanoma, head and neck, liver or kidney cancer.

The CDR3 DNA follows: TGTGCCAGTAGTCCACAACAGGGGGCCACCTCTGGGGCCAACGTCCTGACTTTC. It specifies CASSPQQGATSGANVLTF. The genes are TRBV19 and TRBJ2-6; 9 bases map to TRBD1. Trimming took 5 bases from V and 0 from J; bases not matched to a gene: 8. This CDR3 spans 18 amino acids. Per the germline V gene, CDR1 is LNHDA and CDR2 is SQIVND (reference sequence).